This record looks at one T cell receptor (beta chain) sequence and its context. From germline, CDR1 is SNHLY and CDR2 FYNNEI. V dropped 8 bases and J dropped 6 bases, with 14 bases sitting between them. The CDR3 runs to 13 residues. Profiled with immunoSEQ multiplex PCR; TCRdb holds only in-frame clones, not every one. The data hold millions of clones, with 90% to 95% observed a single time. The sample is drawn from a study of shared clonotypes between healthy human individuals. Sample: naive CD4+ T cells sorted from blood. Subset: CD45RA+ positively selected. The TCR was taken from a man younger than 30 in good health. V and J are TRBV2 and TRBJ2-4; no clear D gene. CDR3 nucleotide sequence: TGTGCCAGCGGCGAGGAGTTCGTAAACATTCAGTACTTC. Residues: CASGEEFVNIQYF.